A selection of T cell receptor beta chains follows, all from one sample in a study of beta chain features in type 1 diabetes. Method: immunoSEQ multiplex PCR; TCRdb's copy keeps in-frame clones and lacks some. The data show roughly 240,000 clones, over 12% seen once. The sequenced material came from naive CD4+ T cells from blood. The origin of the receptors is a middle-aged woman in good health. The CDR3 runs from the conserved cysteine through the conserved F or W. The D gene is left open where the match is weak. Clone sizes are given selectively: once, few, many, or a class where the clone is expanded.

j_call d_call clone_size v_call cdr3_aa cdr3_nt
TRBJ1-6 TRBD1 . TRBV18 CASSPAPTGTNSPLHF TGTGCCAGCTCACCAGCCCCGACAGGGACAAATTCACCCCTCCACTTT
TRBJ2-7 TRBD1 few TRBV5-1 CASNLGQEGYEQYF TGCGCCAGCAATTTGGGACAGGAGGGCTACGAGCAGTACTTC
TRBJ2-7 . once TRBV27 CASSSEDEQYF TGTGCCAGCAGTTCAGAGGACGAGCAGTACTTC
TRBJ2-1 TRBD2 . TRBV6-1 CASSDSGEYNEQFF TGTGCCAGCAGTGATAGCGGGGAATACAATGAGCAGTTCTTC
TRBJ2-5 . . TRBV18 CASSPRGGQETQYF TGTGCCAGCTCACCAAGGGGGGGCCAAGAGACCCAGTACTTC
TRBJ1-2 . . TRBV6-5 CASRRTGGGYTF TGTGCCAGCAGAAGAACGGGTGGTGGCTACACCTTC
TRBJ2-7 TRBD1 . TRBV19 CASSRDRVGVQYF TGTGCCAGTAGTCGGGACAGGGTCGGGGTGCAGTACTTC
TRBJ1-5 . few TRBV10-3 CAISARPYQPQHF TGTGCCATCAGTGCCAGGCCCTATCAGCCCCAGCATTTT
TRBJ1-5 TRBD1 . TRBV28 CASSSNLGQGNQPQHF TGTGCCAGCAGTTCCAACCTCGGACAGGGGAATCAGCCCCAGCATTTT
TRBJ1-6 TRBD1 . TRBV9 CASSAQGQGSSPLHF TGTGCCAGCAGCGCCCAAGGACAGGGGAGCTCACCCCTCCACTTT
TRBJ2-3 TRBD2 few TRBV6-5 CASNLAGRTDTQYF TGTGCCAGCAATCTAGCGGGGCGCACAGATACGCAGTATTTT
TRBJ2-7 . few TRBV29-1 CSVARTDYEQYF TGCAGCGTTGCGCGGACTGATTACGAGCAGTACTTC
TRBJ1-1 TRBD1 . TRBV6-5 CASTMTGYTEAFF TGTGCCAGCACTATGACAGGGTACACTGAAGCTTTCTTT
TRBJ2-1 TRBD1 . TRBV11-3 CASSLDQGTVDNEQFF TGTGCCAGCAGCTTAGATCAGGGGACAGTAGACAATGAGCAGTTCTTC
TRBJ2-3 . . TRBV4-3 CASSLYQATDTQYF TGCGCCAGCAGCCTCTATCAGGCCACAGATACGCAGTATTTT
TRBJ1-1 . . TRBV28 CASSWGLNTEAFF TGTGCCAGCAGTTGGGGCCTGAACACTGAAGCTTTCTTT
TRBJ2-5 TRBD1 . TRBV11-2 CASSPRDRQETQYF TGTGCCAGCAGCCCCAGGGACAGGCAAGAGACCCAGTACTTC
TRBJ2-7 TRBD2 . TRBV10-1 CASSLTSGDEQYF TGCGCCAGCAGTTTGACTAGCGGGGACGAGCAGTACTTC
TRBJ2-6 . many TRBV7-9 CASSTSGPGANVLTF TGTGCCAGCAGCACTTCAGGCCCTGGGGCCAACGTCCTGACTTTC
TRBJ1-2 . . TRBV6-5 CASTRAGGANYGYTF TGTGCCAGCACCCGGGCGGGGGGGGCTAACTATGGCTACACCTTC
TRBJ1-3 . . TRBV13 CASSSNHDSATIYF TGTGCCAGCAGCTCCAACCACGACAGTGCCACCATATATTTT
TRBJ1-3 . few TRBV6-5 CASSYGTPLGNTIYF TGTGCCAGCAGTTATGGGACACCACTTGGAAACACCATATATTTT
TRBJ1-2 . . TRBV6-6 CASSFGEGYTF TGTGCCAGCAGTTTCGGTGAAGGCTACACCTTC
TRBJ2-7 TRBD2 few TRBV18 CASSRITSGNEQYF TGTGCCAGCTCACGCATCACTAGCGGAAACGAGCAGTACTTC
TRBJ1-5 . . TRBV5-4 CASSLNGAGVDQPQHF TGTGCCAGCAGCTTAAACGGGGCGGGAGTGGATCAGCCCCAGCATTTT
TRBJ1-4 TRBD1 . TRBV13 CASSLLGQGPEKLFF TGTGCCAGCAGCCTACTGGGACAGGGCCCCGAAAAACTGTTTTTT
TRBJ1-4 . . TRBV7-8 CASSLASTNEKLFF TGTGCCAGCAGCTTAGCCTCAACTAATGAAAAACTGTTTTTT
TRBJ2-3 TRBD1 . TRBV4-3 CASSPGGQGAHTQYF TGCGCCAGCAGCCCTGGTGGGCAGGGGGCGCATACGCAGTATTTT
TRBJ2-5 TRBD2 . TRBV7-7 CASSPGLAQETQYF TGTGCTAGCAGCCCCGGACTAGCGCAAGAGACCCAGTACTTC
TRBJ2-5 TRBD1 few TRBV5-1 CASRRTGGGETQYF TGCGCCAGCAGGCGAACAGGGGGCGGAGAGACCCAGTACTTC
TRBJ1-6 . few TRBV11-2 CASSLDRSQPLHF TGTGCCAGCAGCTTAGATCGATCCCAGCCCCTCCACTTT
TRBJ2-5 . few TRBV19 CASMSDQETQYF TGTGCCAGTATGTCGGACCAAGAGACCCAGTACTTC
TRBJ1-2 . . TRBV14 CASSQVEAVGRGYTF TGTGCCAGCAGCCAAGTGGAGGCTGTGGGAAGAGGCTACACCTTC
TRBJ1-5 TRBD1 few TRBV5-1 CASSTGDRDNQPQHF TGCGCCAGCAGCACCGGGGACAGGGACAATCAGCCCCAGCATTTT
TRBJ1-5 . few TRBV5-1 CASTVTGRNQPQHF TGCGCCAGCACCGTTACAGGACGCAATCAGCCCCAGCATTTT
TRBJ1-2 . . TRBV29-1 CSVEKTGTYGYTF TGCAGCGTTGAGAAGACAGGTACCTATGGCTACACCTTC
TRBJ2-2 TRBD1 . TRBV7-9 CASSRWTGSTGELFF TGTGCCAGCAGCAGATGGACAGGGAGCACCGGGGAGCTGTTTTTT
TRBJ2-5 . many TRBV7-9 CASSLRLETQYF TGTGCCAGCAGCCTTAGATTAGAGACCCAGTACTTC
TRBJ1-5 TRBD1 few TRBV6-5 CASRPTGGSRPQHF TGTGCCAGCAGACCTACAGGGGGATCGCGGCCCCAGCATTTT
TRBJ2-5 TRBD1 . TRBV19 CASSKTGGPEETQYF TGTGCCAGTAGTAAAACAGGGGGCCCCGAAGAGACCCAGTACTTC